Each of the 5 T cell receptor beta chains below was sequenced from the same sample in a study of a mutant IDH1 vaccine in newly diagnosed glioma. This table comes from immunoSEQ multiplex PCR, and its TCRdb copy is limited to in-frame clones, with some not included. The data contain 85,000 to 100,000 clones, around 77% of them singletons. Regarding time point: baseline, week 1 (first vaccination visit). Treatment meaning: pre-vaccination baseline after standard-of-care therapy. Here the sequenced sample was PBMCs, taken from a glioma patient treated with radiotherapy, temozolomide or both. The receptors originated from a man in his forties with glioma.

The chain is built from TRBV13 and TRBJ2-7; the D gene is possibly TRBD2 (5 bases). V was cut by 2 bases and J by 2 bases, with 10 bases left in between. The V gene's germline CDR1 is PRHDT and CDR2 FYEKMQ (reference sequence). The CDR3 runs to 14 residues. CDR3 residues: CASSLRRRPYEQYF. The CDR3 coding sequence is TGTGCCAGCAGCTTACGACGGAGGCCCTACGAGCAGTACTTC.

The CDR3: CASSLLTSGSFDEQFF. For the CDR3, the DNA is TGTGCCAGCAGCTTACTGACTAGCGGGAGTTTCGATGAGCAGTTCTTC. The chain joins TRBV11-2 to TRBJ2-1; 12 bases line up with TRBD2. The junction had 7 bases not matched to a gene; V was cut back by 2 bases and J by 8 bases. The CDR3 loop spans 16 amino acids. Germline V gives CDR1 SGHAT, CDR2 FQNNGV. The full variable domain, with the rest looked up from reference TRBV11-2 and TRBJ2-1, is EAGVAQSPRYKIIEKRQSVAFWCNPISGHATLYWYQQILGQGPKLLIQFQNNGVVDDSQLPKDRFSAERLKGVDSTLKIQPAKLEDSAVYLCASSLLTSGSFDEQFFGPGTRLTVL.

The rearrangement joins TRBV28 to TRBJ1-2; no definite D call. The CDR3 loop spans 14 amino acids. V lost 2 bases and J 5 bases, leaving 12 bases between the germline ends. From germline, CDR1 is MDHEN and CDR2 SYDVKM. The CDR3 DNA reads TGTGCCAGCAGTTTAGGGGATCGACCTTATGGCTACACCTTC. Its protein product is CASSLGDRPYGYTF.

DNA of the CDR3: TGTGCCAGCAATACAGGGGGCCTTGCAACTAATGAAAAACTGTTTTTT. Its protein is CASNTGGLATNEKLFF. The chain links TRBV25-1 to TRBJ1-4, with 9 bases matching TRBD1. The CDR3 contains 16 residues. Germline CDR1 MGHDK, CDR2 SYGVNS. Trimming took 7 bases from V and 0 from J; bases not matched to a gene: 6.

DNA for the CDR3: TGTGCCAGCAGCCAAGATCGCGGCTCCTACAATGAGCAGTTCTTC. Translating it yields CASSQDRGSYNEQFF. The genes are TRBV4-2 and TRBJ2-1; D call uncertain. Germline CDR1 and CDR2: LGHNA and YNFKEQ. There are 15 residues in the CDR3. The V end lost 0 bases, the J end lost 0 bases, and 6 bases lay between the germline ends.